The 13 T cell receptor beta chains below all came from one sample that was sequenced in a study of blood T cell repertoires in COVID-19. Data came from immunoSEQ multiplex PCR; TCRdb stores just in-frame clones and leaves some out. Of 30,000 to 45,000 clones in the sample, about 85% were seen once. Sample: peripheral blood. The receptors derive from a human donor in a cohort sampled during active COVID-19.

V gene TRBV7-8 combines with J gene TRBJ2-3, with 11 bases fitting TRBD1. The CDR3 sequence is 16 residues long. CDR1 SGHVS and CDR2 FQNEAQ come from the germline V gene. The ends lost 2 bases at V and 4 bases at J; junction bases unmatched: 5. CDR3 in amino acids: CASSLNGQGAADTQYF. In nucleotides, the CDR3 is TGTGCCAGCAGCTTAAACGGACAGGGGGCGGCAGATACGCAGTATTTT.

The V call is TRBV28, the J call TRBJ2-5; D remains unclear. The CDR3 consists of 11 residues. Germline CDR1 reads MDHEN; CDR2 reads SYDVKM. V was trimmed by 5 bases and J by 2 bases, leaving 3 bases between them. CDR3 protein: CASSPQETQYF. In nucleotides, the CDR3 is TGTGCCAGCAGTCCGCAAGAGACCCAGTACTTC.

This chain links TRBV7-3 with TRBJ1-1; maybe TRBD1 (6 bases). Trimming cost V 2 bases and J 4 bases, with 14 bases left between them. The CDR3 is made up of 15 amino acids. Germline V gives CDR1 SGHTA, CDR2 FQGTGA. CDR3 sequence reads: CASSLLGAFSTEAFF. DNA of the CDR3: TGTGCCAGCAGCTTACTGGGGGCCTTCAGCACTGAAGCTTTCTTT. The full variable domain, rest sourced from reference TRBV7-3 and TRBJ1-1, is GAGVSQTPSNKVTEKGKYVELRCDPISGHTALYWYRQSLGQGPEFLIYFQGTGAADDSGLPNDRFFAVRPEGSVSTLKIQRTERGDSAVYLCASSLLGAFSTEAFFGQGTRLTVV.

This clone showed up just a few times. This chain joins TRBV14 and TRBJ2-7; TRBD1 agrees at 7 bases. CDR3 size: 16 residues. V was clipped by 2 bases and J by 2 bases; unmatched bases: 9. The germline CDR1 and CDR2 sequences are SGHDN and FVKESK. The CDR3 nucleotides are TGTGCCAGCAGCCAAAATACTAAGGGGGCGACCTACGAGCAGTACTTC. Encoded protein: CASSQNTKGATYEQYF.

This clone occurred once. The chain has TRBV9 and TRBJ1-2; TRBD1 agrees at 9 bases. V shed 4 bases and J 1 base; nucleotides not matched to a gene: 5. The V gene's germline CDR1 is SGDLS and CDR2 YYNGEE. There are 15 residues in the CDR3. CDR3 nucleotide sequence: TGTGCCAGCAGCAGCGGACAGGGGTTTAACTATGGCTACACCTTC. Translating gives CASSSGQGFNYGYTF.

The chain joins TRBV10-3 to TRBJ1-1; TRBD1 matches 8 bases. CDR3 length: 13 amino acids. Germline V gene data show CDR1 as ENHRY and CDR2 as SYGVKD. The trim removed 6 bases at V and 3 bases at J, leaving 3 bases unmatched. CDR3 region: CAISPTGDTEAFF. The CDR3 DNA is TGTGCCATCAGCCCGACAGGGGACACTGAAGCTTTCTTT.

The V gene is TRBV30, the J gene TRBJ2-4, with a possible D match to TRBD1 (6 bases). Per the germline V gene, CDR1 is GTSNPN and CDR2 is SVGIG (reference sequence). This CDR3 has 13 residues. Trimming removed 0 bases from V and 7 bases from J, with 10 bases in between. The DNA for the CDR3 is TGTGCCTGGAGTGTACAGGGACCTAACATTCAGTACTTC. Protein product: CAWSVQGPNIQYF.

V is TRBV13 and J is TRBJ1-4, with 11 bases that match TRBD1. Per germline, CDR1 PRHDT and CDR2 FYEKMQ (reference sequence). The junction had 10 bases not matched to a gene; V was cut back by 5 bases and J by 8 bases. This CDR3 spans 16 amino acids. CDR3 region: CASSKGQGGNGEKLFF. The CDR3, as DNA: TGTGCCAGCAGCAAGGGACAGGGGGGCAACGGGGAAAAACTGTTTTTT.

V gene TRBV4-2 combines with J gene TRBJ2-6; D perhaps matches TRBD1 (6 bases). The CDR3 has 18 amino acids. V dropped 4 bases and J dropped 0 bases, with 16 bases sitting between them. Per the germline V gene, CDR1 is LGHNA and CDR2 is YNFKEQ. Here the CDR3 DNA reads TGTGCCAGCAGCCCGAGACAGGAGAGATACTCTGGGGCCAACGTCCTGACTTTC. The encoded protein is CASSPRQERYSGANVLTF.

This rearrangement joins TRBV4-2 to TRBJ1-1; D remains unclear. This CDR3 comprises 13 residues. CDR1 is LGHNA, CDR2 YNFKEQ, per germline. Trimming removed 0 bases at V and 1 base at J, with 3 bases between. The CDR3 loop is CASSQERNTEAFF. The CDR3 DNA is TGTGCCAGCAGCCAAGAGAGGAACACTGAAGCTTTCTTT.

The chain employs TRBV28 and TRBJ1-2; D is unresolved. This CDR3 has 11 residues. Germline V CDR1 and CDR2: MDHEN, SYDVKM. V was cut by 7 bases and J by 4 bases, with 7 bases left in between. The CDR3 region has the DNA TGTGCCAGCACAGACTCCTATGGCTACACCTTC. Amino acid sequence: CASTDSYGYTF.

The rearrangement joins TRBV4-2 to TRBJ2-7, with 10 bases that match TRBD2. The CDR3 length is 16 residues. After removal of 0 bases from V and 0 bases from J, the junction contained 2 bases not matched to a gene. CDR1 and CDR2 (germline): LGHNA, YNFKEQ. The CDR3 here is CASSQDASGGSYEQYF. For the CDR3, the DNA is TGTGCCAGCAGCCAAGATGCTAGCGGGGGCTCCTACGAGCAGTACTTC.

CDR3: CASSLNWGGTYEQYF. CDR3 DNA sequence: TGCGCCAGCAGCCTGAATTGGGGGGGGACCTACGAGCAGTACTTC. J is TRBJ2-7 and V is TRBV5-1; 7 nucleotides agree with TRBD2. V shed 4 bases and J 2 bases; nucleotides not matched to a gene: 9. The CDR3 runs to 15 residues. Germline-derived CDR1 and CDR2 are SGHRS and YFSETQ.